This T cell receptor beta chain was sequenced during a study of metastatic and nonmetastatic thyroid tumors. As to this clone: An end of the junction does not agree with germline; a read error may underlie this.

MiXCR reprocessed the PCR reads for TCRdb. The data hold about 30,000 clones, with roughly 3.7% observed a single time. Thyroid surgery was performed in patients who had received no treatment beforehand. The TCR was taken from a female donor with papillary thyroid cancer or a benign thyroid nodule (not recorded which). Some clones in this sample may be carry-over from other donors' samples. Specimen: blood.

The CDR3 bases are TGTGCCAGCAATTTAGCTAGGACTGTTCTCCCTAGAACAGATACGCAGTATTTT. Protein sequence: CASNLARTVLPRTDTQYF. The V gene is TRBV27, the J gene TRBJ2-3, with a tentative D call TRBD2 (5 bases). CDR3 length equals 18 residues. Germline assignment: CDR1 MNHEY and CDR2 SMNVEV (reference sequence).